The source of this T cell receptor beta chain is a study of vaccination effects on CD4 cells after COVID-19. On this clone: Its specificity is not known.

Ahead of sequencing, the ViraFEST assay grew antigen-specific CD4+ T cells using viral peptide pools. At the end of roughly 9 days of culture, CD4+ T cells were isolated. Two doses of either BNT162b2 or mRNA-1273 were given to each participant. Clones were sequenced by immunoSEQ multiplex PCR, and TCRdb holds only the in-frame ones, with some missing. The sample has 84,000 or so clones, around 74% seen once. The material was CD4+ T cells from PBMCs cultured with HCoV-OC43 spike peptides, obtained after COVID-19 vaccination. Subset defined: HCoV-OC43 spike overlapping peptide pool stimulation. The source is a human donor who received a COVID-19 vaccine.

For the CDR3, the DNA is TGTGCCAGCAGCGCCCTTTTTAGGGGTCCGAACACCGGGGAGCTGTTTTTT. Translated, it gives CASSALFRGPNTGELFF. The chain couples TRBV9 to TRBJ2-2, with D perhaps matching TRBD1 (5 bases). V lost 3 bases and J 0 bases, leaving 15 bases between the germline ends. Germline V gives CDR1 SGDLS, CDR2 YYNGEE. The CDR3 is made up of 17 amino acids.